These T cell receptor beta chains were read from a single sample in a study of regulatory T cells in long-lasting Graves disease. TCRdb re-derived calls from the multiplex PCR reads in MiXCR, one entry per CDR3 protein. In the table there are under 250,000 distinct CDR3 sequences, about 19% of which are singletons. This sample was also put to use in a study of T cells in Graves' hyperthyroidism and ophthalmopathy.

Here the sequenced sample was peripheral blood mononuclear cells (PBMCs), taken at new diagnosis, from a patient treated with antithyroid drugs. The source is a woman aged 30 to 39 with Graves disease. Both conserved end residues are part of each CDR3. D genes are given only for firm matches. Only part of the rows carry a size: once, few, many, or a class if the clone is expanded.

CASSFGTSGSNEQFF | TGTGCCAGCAGTTTCGGGACTAGCGGGAGCAATGAGCAGTTCTTC | TRBD2 | few | TRBJ2-1 | TRBV28
CASSLYDGPSTDTQYF | TGTGCCAGCAGCTTATACGACGGACCGAGCACAGATACGCAGTATTTT | - | - | TRBJ2-3 | TRBV7-2
CASSLLAGETQYF | TGCGCCAGCAGCTTGCTAGCGGGAGAGACCCAGTACTTC | TRBD2 | few | TRBJ2-5 | TRBV5-1
CASSLFVTGSNRGNQPQHF | TGTGCCAGCAGTTTATTTGTGACAGGGTCTAATAGGGGCAATCAGCCCCAGCATTTT | TRBD1 | many | TRBJ1-5 | TRBV28
CASSEVRRRSTEAFF | TGTGCCAGCAGTGAAGTAAGACGGAGGAGCACTGAAGCTTTCTTT | - | many | TRBJ1-1 | TRBV2
CASQTGTDNSPLHF | TGTGCCAGCCAGACAGGGACTGATAATTCACCCCTCCACTTT | TRBD1 | many | TRBJ1-6 | TRBV27
CASRQAGYGYTF | TGTGCCAGCCGGCAGGCAGGCTATGGCTACACCTTC | - | many | TRBJ1-2 | TRBV2
CASSGDGNYNSPLHF | TGTGCCAGCAGTGGGGACGGAAACTATAATTCACCCCTCCACTTT | - | - | TRBJ1-6 | TRBV2
CASSLESHSYGYTF | TGTGCCAGCAGCTTAGAGTCCCACTCCTATGGCTACACCTTC | - | - | TRBJ1-2 | TRBV11-2
CSASGSVEAFF | TGCAGTGCCAGCGGGTCCGTTGAAGCTTTCTTT | - | many | TRBJ1-1 | TRBV20-1
CSVHRDSNTEAFF | TGCAGCGTTCACAGGGACTCGAACACTGAAGCTTTCTTT | - | many | TRBJ1-1 | TRBV29-1
CASSLTGNYGYTF | TGTGCCAGCAGCTTAACGGGGAACTATGGCTACACCTTC | - | many | TRBJ1-2 | TRBV28
CASSQDDRTGGFGQPQHF | TGCGCCAGCAGCCAAGACGATAGGACAGGGGGCTTTGGTCAGCCCCAGCATTTT | TRBD1 | - | TRBJ1-5 | TRBV4-1
CASSLIPGGEQYF | TGTGCCAGCAGCTTAATTCCAGGGGGCGAGCAGTACTTC | TRBD1 | many | TRBJ2-7 | TRBV7-2
CASSFPVAGMTDTQYF | TGTGCCAGCAGTTTCCCAGTAGCGGGGATGACAGATACGCAGTATTTT | TRBD2 | many | TRBJ2-3 | TRBV28
CSVEQGIYEQYF | TGCAGCGTTGAACAAGGGATCTACGAGCAGTACTTC | - | - | TRBJ2-7 | TRBV29-1
CASSARSGGIAEAFF | TGTGCCAGCAGCGCCCGGTCCGGGGGAATAGCTGAAGCTTTCTTT | - | many | TRBJ1-1 | TRBV9
CAWTSGVGTDTQYF | TGTGCCTGGACTAGCGGGGTGGGCACAGATACGCAGTATTTT | TRBD2 | once | TRBJ2-3 | TRBV30
CASSPRGAMWTEAFF | TGTGCCAGCAGTCCCCGGGGGGCCATGTGGACTGAAGCTTTCTTT | - | many | TRBJ1-1 | TRBV12-3/TRBV12-4
CASSIDGTAYTDTQYF | TGTGCCAGTAGTATAGATGGGACGGCCTACACAGATACGCAGTATTTT | - | few | TRBJ2-3 | TRBV19
CASSLLGVNTIYF | TGTGCCAGCAGTTTATTGGGGGTAAACACCATATATTTT | - | - | TRBJ1-3 | TRBV12-3/TRBV12-4
CAWSRGNTIYF | TGTGCCTGGAGTCGGGGAAACACCATATATTTT | - | many | TRBJ1-3 | TRBV30
CASRRWGAFSPNEQFF | TGTGCCAGCAGGCGTTGGGGGGCTTTTTCCCCAAATGAGCAGTTCTTC | - | many | TRBJ2-1 | TRBV12-3/TRBV12-4
CAWSNLDRVNTEAFF | TGTGCCTGGAGTAACCTAGACAGGGTAAACACTGAAGCTTTCTTT | TRBD1 | many | TRBJ1-1 | TRBV30
CATGRVRSSGNTIYF | TGTGCCACCGGGCGTGTACGCAGCTCTGGAAACACCATATATTTT | - | many | TRBJ1-3 | TRBV6-1
CASSQDGATSRSTQYF | TGCGCCAGCAGCCAAGATGGGGCGACTAGTAGGTCGACCCAGTACTTC | - | few | TRBJ2-5 | TRBV4-1